The clone carrying this T cell receptor (beta chain) appeared a single time. The V and J ends lost 5 bases and 5 bases respectively, with 15 bases between them. Looked up from germline, CDR1 is SQVTM and CDR2 is ANQGSEA. This CDR3 is built from 13 residues. This table comes from immunoSEQ multiplex PCR, and its TCRdb copy is limited to in-frame clones, with some not included. The sample yields roughly 190,000 clones, about 88% seen once. This entry comes from a study of blood T cell repertoires in COVID-19. Across the whole study: COVID-19 samples collected from the United States, Italy and Spain covered acute and convalescent phases. T cells, B-cell-depleted T cells, or PBMCs supplied cDNA or gDNA.

The sequence was obtained from a human donor in a cohort sampled during active COVID-19. Sequencing was done on a sample of peripheral blood. The chain couples TRBV29-1 to TRBJ2-5, with D perhaps TRBD2 (6 bases). The CDR3 sequence is CSVRDSPRETQYF. CDR3 in DNA: TGCAGCGTTCGGGACTCGCCCCGGGAGACCCAGTACTTC.